Listed below are T cell receptor beta chains from one sample, sequenced in a study of shared clonotypes between healthy human individuals. Some clones are missing from TCRdb's copy, which holds only in-frame ones; the method was immunoSEQ multiplex PCR. This table has approximately 400,000 clones, roughly 96% appearing once. Material for sequencing was memory CD8+ T cells sorted from blood. The origin of the receptors is a man in his thirties or forties in good health. Both conserved end residues are part of each CDR3. D genes are given only for firm matches. Some rows have no size entry. The others give once, few or many, or a class for an expanded clone.

TRBJ2-7 - - TRBV18 CASSPFSTVGYEQYF TGTGCCAGCTCACCCTTCTCGACCGTAGGCTACGAGCAGTACTTC
TRBJ1-1 - - TRBV18 CASSPLSYMNTEAFF TGTGCCAGCTCACCACTGTCCTACATGAACACTGAAGCTTTCTTT
TRBJ2-7 - - TRBV11-2 CASSFTAVGEQYF TGTGCCAGCAGCTTTACGGCGGTGGGCGAGCAGTACTTC
TRBJ2-4 - TRBD1 TRBV18 CASALSGTGDQYF TGTGCCAGCGCCCTCTCCGGGACAGGGGATCAGTACTTC
TRBJ2-7 - - TRBV4-1 CASSQGWGANQYF TGCGCCAGCAGCCAAGGTTGGGGGGCGAACCAGTACTTC
TRBJ1-2 - - TRBV13 CASSRESDARDGYTF TGTGCCAGCAGCCGCGAGAGCGACGCCCGGGATGGCTACACCTTC
TRBJ2-1 - TRBD2 TRBV6-1 CASGRGGAINEQFF TGTGCCAGCGGACGGGGGGGCGCGATCAATGAGCAGTTCTTC
TRBJ2-1 - TRBD2 TRBV25-1 CASSDPAGGPLNEQFF TGTGCCAGCAGTGACCCAGCGGGAGGGCCTCTGAATGAGCAGTTCTTC
TRBJ2-3 - TRBD2 TRBV23-1 CASSPGGLESHTQYF TGCGCCAGCAGTCCCGGAGGACTAGAGTCCCATACGCAGTATTTT
TRBJ2-2 - - TRBV7-2 CASSLAWGTGELFF TGTGCCAGCAGCCTTGCCTGGGGGACCGGGGAGCTGTTTTTT
TRBJ2-7 - - TRBV19 CASSSRQVSYEQYF TGTGCCAGTAGTTCGAGACAGGTCTCCTACGAGCAGTACTTC
TRBJ2-2 - TRBD1 TRBV6-6 CASTTTGGAGGELFF TGTGCCAGCACAACGACAGGGGGCGCCGGCGGGGAGCTGTTTTTT
TRBJ1-4 - - TRBV7-9 CASRNREEKLFF TGTGCCAGCAGGAACAGGGAGGAAAAACTGTTTTTT
TRBJ2-1 - - TRBV9 CASSVGGLSYNEQFF TGTGCCAGCAGCGTAGGGGGTCTCTCCTACAATGAGCAGTTCTTC
TRBJ2-1 - TRBD2 TRBV7-2 CASSLVWAGLAGAREQFF TGTGCCAGCAGCTTAGTGTGGGCGGGACTAGCGGGAGCCCGTGAGCAGTTCTTC
TRBJ1-2 - - TRBV30 CAWSVPGIYGYTF TGTGCCTGGAGTGTACCAGGGATCTATGGCTACACCTTC
TRBJ2-2 - TRBD2 TRBV2 CASKRLAGTTGELFF TGTGCCAGCAAGAGACTAGCGGGGACCACCGGGGAGCTGTTTTTT
TRBJ2-3 - - TRBV28 CASSPRTEKLVTDTQYF TGTGCCAGCAGTCCGCGGACCGAAAAGTTGGTCACAGATACGCAGTATTTT
TRBJ2-3 - TRBD1 TRBV7-9 CASSPGTGGITQYF TGTGCCAGCAGCCCGGGGACAGGAGGTATCACGCAGTATTTT
TRBJ2-7 - TRBD1 TRBV18 CASSPGTGNYEQYF TGTGCCAGCTCACCGGGGACAGGGAACTACGAGCAGTACTTC
TRBJ2-7 - TRBD1 TRBV28 CASSQGGATDEQYF TGTGCCAGCAGCCAAGGGGGCGCTACCGACGAGCAGTACTTC
TRBJ1-1 - - TRBV6-6 CASSPFLNTEAFF TGTGCCAGCAGTCCATTCCTGAACACTGAAGCTTTCTTT
TRBJ2-2 - TRBD2 TRBV5-1 CASSGTSGSTGELFF TGCGCCAGCAGCGGGACTAGCGGGAGCACCGGGGAGCTGTTTTTT
TRBJ2-3 - - TRBV7-2 CASSPQSGDTQYF TGTGCCAGCAGCCCCCAATCAGGAGATACGCAGTATTTT
TRBJ2-3 - TRBD1 TRBV7-2 CASSIAGTASTDTQYF TGTGCCAGCAGCATTGCCGGGACAGCGAGCACAGATACGCAGTATTTT
TRBJ2-7 - TRBD2 TRBV28 CASKLSGRSYEQYF TGTGCCAGCAAACTTAGCGGGCGGAGCTACGAGCAGTACTTC
TRBJ2-7 - - TRBV4-1 CASSQALVGGEQYF TGCGCCAGCAGCCAAGCTTTAGTTGGGGGCGAGCAGTACTTC
TRBJ2-1 - TRBD2 TRBV4-1 CASSQEGLAGKWNNEQFF TGCGCCAGCAGCCAAGAAGGGCTAGCGGGAAAGTGGAACAATGAGCAGTTCTTC
TRBJ1-1 - - TRBV10-2 CASSVSQNTEAFF TGCGCCAGCAGTGTGAGTCAGAACACTGAAGCTTTCTTT
TRBJ2-2 - TRBD1 TRBV28 CASSSGGQGEAGELFF TGTGCCAGCAGTTCAGGGGGACAGGGGGAGGCCGGGGAGCTGTTTTTT
TRBJ1-6 - - TRBV11-3 CASSSGVGSPLHF TGTGCCAGCAGCTCTGGGGTGGGTTCACCCCTCCACTTT
TRBJ2-2 - TRBD2 TRBV7-2 CASSSMLSGSGPGELFF TGTGCCAGCAGTTCTATGTTAAGCGGGAGCGGTCCCGGGGAGCTGTTTTTT
TRBJ2-2 - TRBD2 TRBV4-2 CASSQGGFTGELFF TGTGCCAGCAGCCAGGGGGGGTTCACCGGGGAGCTGTTTTTT
TRBJ2-7 - TRBD2 TRBV10-2 CASSELAGSYEQYF TGCGCCAGCAGTGAGTTAGCGGGCTCCTACGAGCAGTACTTC
TRBJ1-1 few TRBD1 TRBV19 CASSVDRDTEAFF TGTGCCAGTAGTGTTGACAGGGACACTGAAGCTTTCTTT
TRBJ1-1 - TRBD1 TRBV28 CASSSGTGGAYRPEAFF TGTGCCAGCAGTTCCGGGACAGGGGGCGCATATAGACCTGAAGCTTTCTTT
TRBJ2-7 once TRBD2 TRBV19 CASSIGGSYEQYF TGTGCCAGTAGTATAGGCGGGAGCTACGAGCAGTACTTC
TRBJ1-4 - - TRBV18 CASSPGFNEKLFF TGTGCCAGCTCACCAGGGTTTAATGAAAAACTGTTTTTT
TRBJ2-7 - - TRBV28 CASSFRDSFRYEQYF TGTGCCAGCAGTTTCAGAGACTCGTTTAGGTACGAGCAGTACTTC
TRBJ2-7 - - TRBV7-2 CASSLDRGLQEQYF TGTGCCAGCAGCTTGGACCGGGGCCTTCAAGAGCAGTACTTC
TRBJ2-1 - - TRBV4-1 CASSQGQGVGRLGFNEQFF TGCGCCAGCAGCCAAGGACAAGGCGTGGGAAGGCTCGGATTCAATGAGCAGTTCTTC
TRBJ1-2 - - TRBV27 CASSLSPEGVGSYGYTF TGTGCCAGCAGTTTATCTCCAGAAGGGGTAGGCTCCTATGGCTACACCTTC
TRBJ1-1 - TRBD1 TRBV6-5 CASSPGGTEAFF TGTGCCAGCAGCCCAGGGGGGACTGAAGCTTTCTTT
TRBJ2-7 few TRBD1 TRBV10-3 CAISELQGAVGEQYF TGTGCCATCAGTGAATTGCAGGGGGCCGTAGGCGAGCAGTACTTC
TRBJ2-2 - TRBD2 TRBV18 CASSPLAGNTGELFF TGTGCCAGCTCACCACTAGCGGGGAACACCGGGGAGCTGTTTTTT
TRBJ2-3 - - TRBV19 CASSIRDGPSTDTQYF TGTGCCAGTAGTATACGGGACGGCCCTAGCACAGATACGCAGTATTTT